The clone carrying this TCR beta chain turned up a few times. Its specificity is not known. The CDR3 is 14 residues long. Per the germline V gene, CDR1 is MGHDK and CDR2 is SYGVNS. The V end lost 8 bases, the J end lost 1 base, and 14 bases lay between the germline ends. This entry is derived from a study of beta chain features in type 1 diabetes. Study background: All of the samples together had approximately 99 million sorted cells examined. Study-level results: TCRB CDR3s from Type 1 diabetes patients were moderately but significantly shorter in all four CD4+ subsets. More deletions and fewer insertions at VDJ junctions were found in patients with type 1 diabetes.

cDNA synthesis used the whole RNA isolate, giving expressed TCRB sequences. Generated by immunoSEQ multiplex PCR, the TCRdb table keeps only in-frame clones and is missing some. The table shows under 850,000 clones, with roughly an eighth occurring only once. The chain employs TRBV25-1 and TRBJ1-1; no clear D. The TCR sequence derives from a man in his late teens or twenties with type 1 diabetes. The sequencing sample was made of naive CD4+ T cells from blood. This chain's CDR3 is CASRQWSANTEAFF. The CDR3, as DNA: TGTGCCAGCCGCCAGTGGTCCGCGAACACTGAAGCTTTCTTT. The variable domain in full, with the rest retrieved from reference TRBV25-1 and TRBJ1-1, is EADIYQTPRYLVIGTGKKITLECSQTMGHDKMYWYQQDPGMELHLIHYSYGVNSTEKGDLSSESTVSRIRTEHFPLTLESARPSHTSQYLCASRQWSANTEAFFGQGTRLTVV.